The clone carrying this TCR beta chain was picked up one time. V lost 5 bases, J lost 4 bases, and 11 bases stayed unmatched. The CDR3 is 17 amino acids. CDR1 MNHEY and CDR2 SMNVEV come from the germline V gene (reference sequence). Which cohort a participant joined came from the clinical history participants gave. These data originate in a study of blood T cell repertoires in COVID-19. About the research overall: Samples representing acute and convalescent COVID-19 were sourced from the United States, Italy and Spain. T cells, B-cell-depleted T cells, or PBMCs provided the cDNA or gDNA that served as material.

As handled by the study authors: Amplification from reference gene primers served as the basis for estimated nucleated cell counts. The data were produced by immunoSEQ multiplex PCR, yet TCRdb's version contains in-frame clones alone and is incomplete. V and J calls and clone size are those listed in that table; D and trimming were worked out from the DNA. The sample carries a few hundred thousand clones, roughly 87% recorded once. This receptor was taken from a woman aged 25 to 45 who had recovered from COVID-19. The sequencing input was PBMCs or T cells enriched from blood (not recorded which). The chain has TRBV27 and TRBJ2-3, with 11 bases that match TRBD2. The CDR3 spells CASSLFRGSGGADTQYF. The DNA for the CDR3 is TGTGCCAGCAGTCTCTTCAGGGGTAGCGGGGGGGCAGATACGCAGTATTTT.